Listed here is a single TCR beta chain. This entry is derived from a study of blood T cell repertoires in COVID-19. Study-level background: From the United States, Italy and Spain came samples of acute and convalescent COVID-19. Nucleic acid was either cDNA or gDNA, and it came from T cells, B-cell-depleted T cells, or PBMCs.

Per the original methods: Reference gene primer amplification gave nucleated cell count estimates. Libraries were prepared by immunoSEQ multiplex PCR; TCRdb keeps only in-frame clonotypes and omits some of them. V, J and clone size derive from that table, while D and trimming were established from the DNA sequence. Of a few hundred thousand clones in the sample, approximately 77% were seen once. V was trimmed by 5 bases and J by 6 bases, leaving 10 bases between them. The CDR3 consists of 11 residues. CDR1 and CDR2 from the germline V gene are SQVTM and ANQGSEA. The specimen sequenced was peripheral blood. The chain uses TRBV29-1 and TRBJ1-2; D not resolved. This TCR derives from a young woman with acute or convalescent COVID-19. CDR3 residues: CSVPGRNGYTF. Written as DNA, the CDR3 is TGCAGCGTTCCAGGCCGGAATGGCTACACCTTC.